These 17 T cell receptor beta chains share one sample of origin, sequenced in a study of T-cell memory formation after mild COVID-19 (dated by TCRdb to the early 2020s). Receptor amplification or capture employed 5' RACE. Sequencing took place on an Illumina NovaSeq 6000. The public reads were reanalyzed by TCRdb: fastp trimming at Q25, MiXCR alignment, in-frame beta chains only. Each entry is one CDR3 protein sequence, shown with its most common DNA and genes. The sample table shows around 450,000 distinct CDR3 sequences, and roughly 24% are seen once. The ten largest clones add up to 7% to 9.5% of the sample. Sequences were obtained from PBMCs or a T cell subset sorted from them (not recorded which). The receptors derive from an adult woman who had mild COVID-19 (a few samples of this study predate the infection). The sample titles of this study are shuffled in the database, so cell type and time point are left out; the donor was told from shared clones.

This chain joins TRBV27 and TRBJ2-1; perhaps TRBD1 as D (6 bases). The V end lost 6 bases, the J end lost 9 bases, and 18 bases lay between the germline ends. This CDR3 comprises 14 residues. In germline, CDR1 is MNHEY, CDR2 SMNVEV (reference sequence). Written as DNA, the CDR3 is TGTGCCAGCAGCAGACAGGTCCCATCGGGTGAGCAGTTCTTC. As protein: CASSRQVPSGEQFF.

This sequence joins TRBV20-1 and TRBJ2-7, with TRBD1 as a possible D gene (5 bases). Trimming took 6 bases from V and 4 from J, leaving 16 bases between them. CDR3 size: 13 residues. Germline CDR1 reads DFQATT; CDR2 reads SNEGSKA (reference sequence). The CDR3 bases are TGCAGTGCACCTCGACAGTCCGGATACGAGCAGTACTTC. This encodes CSAPRQSGYEQYF.

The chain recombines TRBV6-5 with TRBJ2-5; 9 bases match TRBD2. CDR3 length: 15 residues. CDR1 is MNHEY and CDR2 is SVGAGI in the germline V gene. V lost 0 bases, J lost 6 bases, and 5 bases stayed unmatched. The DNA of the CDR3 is TGTGCCAGCAGTTACTCTAGCGGGGGTACGAAGACCCAGTACTTC. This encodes CASSYSSGGTKTQYF.

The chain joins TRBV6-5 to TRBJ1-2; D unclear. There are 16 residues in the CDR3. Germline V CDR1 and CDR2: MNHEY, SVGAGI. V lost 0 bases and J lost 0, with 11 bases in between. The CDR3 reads CASSYSSFSANYGYTF. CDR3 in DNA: TGTGCCAGCAGTTACTCGAGTTTTTCAGCTAACTATGGCTACACCTTC.

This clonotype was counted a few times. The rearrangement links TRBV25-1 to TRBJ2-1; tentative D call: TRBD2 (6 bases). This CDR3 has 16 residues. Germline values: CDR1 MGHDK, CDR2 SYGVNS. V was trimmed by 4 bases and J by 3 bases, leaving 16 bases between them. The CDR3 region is CASSASTGRDYNEQFF. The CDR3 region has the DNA TGTGCCAGCAGTGCCTCGACTGGGCGGGACTACAATGAGCAGTTCTTC. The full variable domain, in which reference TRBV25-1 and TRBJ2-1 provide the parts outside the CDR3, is EADIYQTPRYLVIGTGKKITLECSQTMGHDKMYWYQQDPGMELHLIHYSYGVNSTEKGDLSSESTVSRIRTEHFPLTLESARPSHTSQYLCASSASTGRDYNEQFFGPGTRLTVL.

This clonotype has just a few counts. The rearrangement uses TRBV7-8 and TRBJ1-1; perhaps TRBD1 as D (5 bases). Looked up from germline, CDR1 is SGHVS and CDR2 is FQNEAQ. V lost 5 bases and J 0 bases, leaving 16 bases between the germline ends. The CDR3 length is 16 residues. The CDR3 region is CASSRVGTFLNTEAFF. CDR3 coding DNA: TGTGCCAGCAGCCGAGTGGGGACCTTCTTGAACACTGAAGCTTTCTTT. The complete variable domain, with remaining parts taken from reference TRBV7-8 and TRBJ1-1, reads GAGVSQSPRYKVAKRGQDVALRCDPISGHVSLFWYQQALGQGPEFLTYFQNEAQLDKSGLPSDRFFAERPEGSVSTLKIQRTQQEDSAVYLCASSRVGTFLNTEAFFGQGTRLTVV.

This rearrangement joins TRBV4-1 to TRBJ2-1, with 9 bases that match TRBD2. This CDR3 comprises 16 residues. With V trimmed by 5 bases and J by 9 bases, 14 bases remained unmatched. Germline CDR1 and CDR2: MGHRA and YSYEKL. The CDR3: CASSSVSQRGAVEQFF. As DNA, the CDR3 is TGCGCCAGCAGCTCCGTCAGCCAGCGGGGGGCGGTTGAGCAGTTCTTC.

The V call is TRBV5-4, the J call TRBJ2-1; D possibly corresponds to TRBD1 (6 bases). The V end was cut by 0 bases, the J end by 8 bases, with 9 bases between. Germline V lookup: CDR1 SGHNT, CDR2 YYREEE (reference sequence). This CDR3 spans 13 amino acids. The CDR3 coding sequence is TGTGCCAGCAGCTTGGCCCCAGGGGATGAGCAGTTCTTC. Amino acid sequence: CASSLAPGDEQFF.

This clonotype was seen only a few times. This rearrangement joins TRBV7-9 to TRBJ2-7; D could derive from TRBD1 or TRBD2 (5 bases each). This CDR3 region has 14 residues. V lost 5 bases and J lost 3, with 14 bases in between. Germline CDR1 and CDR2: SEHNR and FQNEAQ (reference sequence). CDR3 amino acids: CASSHGDHIYEQYF. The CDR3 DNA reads TGTGCCAGCAGCCATGGGGACCATATCTACGAGCAGTACTTC. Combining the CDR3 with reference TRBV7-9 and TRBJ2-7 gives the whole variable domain DTGVSQNPRHKITKRGQNVTFRCDPISEHNRLYWYRQTLGQGPEFLTYFQNEAQLEKSRLLSDRFSAERPKGSFSTLEIQRTEQGDSAMYLCASSHGDHIYEQYFGPGTRLTVT.

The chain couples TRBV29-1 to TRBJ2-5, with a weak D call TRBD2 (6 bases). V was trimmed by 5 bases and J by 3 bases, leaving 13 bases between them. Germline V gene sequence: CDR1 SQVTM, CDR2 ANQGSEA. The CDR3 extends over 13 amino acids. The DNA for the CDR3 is TGCAGCGTTTTCGGGGGTGCCGAAGAGACCCAGTACTTC. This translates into CSVFGGAEETQYF.

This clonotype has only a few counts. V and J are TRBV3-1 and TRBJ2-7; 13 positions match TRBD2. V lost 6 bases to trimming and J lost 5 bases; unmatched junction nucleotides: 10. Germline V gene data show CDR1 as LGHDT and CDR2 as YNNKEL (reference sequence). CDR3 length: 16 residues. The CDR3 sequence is CASSRRTSGRGDEQYF. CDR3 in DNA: TGTGCCAGCAGTCGTCGGACTAGCGGGAGAGGGGACGAGCAGTACTTC.

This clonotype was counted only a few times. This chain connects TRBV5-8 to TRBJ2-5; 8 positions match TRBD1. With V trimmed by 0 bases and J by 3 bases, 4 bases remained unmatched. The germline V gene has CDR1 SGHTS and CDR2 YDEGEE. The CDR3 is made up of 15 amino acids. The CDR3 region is CASSLGETGEETQYF. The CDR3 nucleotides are TGTGCCAGCAGCTTGGGAGAGACAGGGGAAGAGACCCAGTACTTC.

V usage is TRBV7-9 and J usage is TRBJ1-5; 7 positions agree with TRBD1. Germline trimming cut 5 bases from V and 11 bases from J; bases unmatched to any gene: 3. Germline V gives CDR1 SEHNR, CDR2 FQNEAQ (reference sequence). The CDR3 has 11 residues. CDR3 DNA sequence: TGTGCCAGCAGCAATGGGACAGCCCAGCATTTT. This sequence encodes CASSNGTAQHF.

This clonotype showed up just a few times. CDR3: CASSIGTGKGDEQFF. CDR3 DNA: TGTGCCAGTAGTATCGGGACAGGGAAGGGTGATGAGCAGTTCTTC. This chain joins TRBV19 and TRBJ2-1, with 9 bases fitting TRBD1. In germline, CDR1 is LNHDA, CDR2 SQIVND (reference sequence). The CDR3 spans 15 residues. Trimming took 3 bases from V and 8 from J; bases not matched to a gene: 8.

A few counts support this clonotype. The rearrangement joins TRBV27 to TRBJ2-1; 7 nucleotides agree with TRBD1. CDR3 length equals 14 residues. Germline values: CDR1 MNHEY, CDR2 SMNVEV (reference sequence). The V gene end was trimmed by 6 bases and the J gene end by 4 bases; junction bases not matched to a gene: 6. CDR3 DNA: TGTGCCAGCAGGTTGACAGGGTCGTACAATGAGCAGTTCTTC. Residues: CASRLTGSYNEQFF.

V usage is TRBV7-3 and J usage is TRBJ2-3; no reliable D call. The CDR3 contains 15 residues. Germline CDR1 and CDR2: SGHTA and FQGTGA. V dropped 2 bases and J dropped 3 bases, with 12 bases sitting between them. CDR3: CASSLYRVGTDTQYF. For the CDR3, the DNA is TGTGCCAGCAGCTTATACAGAGTAGGGACAGATACGCAGTATTTT.

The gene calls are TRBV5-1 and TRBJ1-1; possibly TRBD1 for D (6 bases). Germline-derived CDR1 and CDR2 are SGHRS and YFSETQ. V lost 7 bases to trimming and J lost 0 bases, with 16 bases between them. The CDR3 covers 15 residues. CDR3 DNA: TGCGCCAGCCTGCCCCTGGGGGCCGTGAACACTGAAGCTTTCTTT. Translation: CASLPLGAVNTEAFF. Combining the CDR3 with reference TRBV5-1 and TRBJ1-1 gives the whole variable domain KAGVTQTPRYLIKTRGQQVTLSCSPISGHRSVSWYQQTPGQGLQFLFEYFSETQRNKGNFPGRFSGRQFSNSRSEMNVSTLELGDSALYLCASLPLGAVNTEAFFGQGTRLTVV.